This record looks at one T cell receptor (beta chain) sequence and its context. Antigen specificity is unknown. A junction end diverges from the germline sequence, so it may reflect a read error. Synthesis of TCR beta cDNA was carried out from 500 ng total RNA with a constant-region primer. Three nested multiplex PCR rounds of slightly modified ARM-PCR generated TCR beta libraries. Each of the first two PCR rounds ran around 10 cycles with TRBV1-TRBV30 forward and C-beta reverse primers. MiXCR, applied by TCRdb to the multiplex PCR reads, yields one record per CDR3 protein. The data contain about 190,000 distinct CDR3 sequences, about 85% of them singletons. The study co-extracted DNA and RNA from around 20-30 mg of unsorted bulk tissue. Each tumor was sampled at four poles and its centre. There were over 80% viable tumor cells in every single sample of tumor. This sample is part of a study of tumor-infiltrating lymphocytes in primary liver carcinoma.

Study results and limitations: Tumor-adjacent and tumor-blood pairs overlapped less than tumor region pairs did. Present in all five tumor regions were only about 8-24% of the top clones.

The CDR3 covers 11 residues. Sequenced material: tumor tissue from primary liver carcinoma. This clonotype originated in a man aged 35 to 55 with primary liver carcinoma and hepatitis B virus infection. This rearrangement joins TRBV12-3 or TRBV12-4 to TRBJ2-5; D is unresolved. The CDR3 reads CASSGEEIQYF. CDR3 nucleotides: TGTGCCAGCAGTGGGGAAGAGATCCAGTACTTC.